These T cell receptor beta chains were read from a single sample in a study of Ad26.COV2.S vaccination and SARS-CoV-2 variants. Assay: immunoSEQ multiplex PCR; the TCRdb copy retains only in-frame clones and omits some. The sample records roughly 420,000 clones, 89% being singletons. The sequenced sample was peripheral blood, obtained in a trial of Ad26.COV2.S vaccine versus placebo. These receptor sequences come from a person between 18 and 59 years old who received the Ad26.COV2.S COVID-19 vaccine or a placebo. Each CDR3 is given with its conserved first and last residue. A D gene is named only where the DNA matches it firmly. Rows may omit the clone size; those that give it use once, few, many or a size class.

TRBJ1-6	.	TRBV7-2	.	CASSPQGGGMYNSPLHF	TGTGCCAGCAGCCCTCAAGGGGGGGGGATGTATAATTCACCCCTCCACTTT
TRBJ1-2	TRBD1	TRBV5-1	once	CASRDRGGSYTF	TGCGCCAGCCGGGACAGGGGTGGAAGCTACACCTTC
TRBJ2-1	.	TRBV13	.	CASSLGGLPSYNEQFF	TGTGCCAGCAGCTTAGGCGGTCTACCCTCCTACAATGAGCAGTTCTTC
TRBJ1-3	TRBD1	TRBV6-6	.	CASNRGEGNTIYF	TGTGCCAGCAACAGGGGGGAAGGAAACACCATATATTTT
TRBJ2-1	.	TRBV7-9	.	CASSFSSYNEQFF	TGTGCCAGCAGCTTTAGTTCCTACAATGAGCAGTTCTTC
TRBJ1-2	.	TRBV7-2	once	CASSLRPMDIYGYTF	TGTGCCAGCAGCTTAAGGCCCATGGACATCTATGGCTACACCTTC
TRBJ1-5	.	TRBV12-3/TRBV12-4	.	CASSFTGDQPQHF	TGTGCCAGCAGTTTTACGGGGGATCAGCCCCAGCATTTT
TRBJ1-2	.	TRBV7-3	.	CASSLGSGYGYTF	TGTGCCAGCAGCTTAGGGTCAGGCTATGGCTACACCTTC
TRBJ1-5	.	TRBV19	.	CASSSEPYSNQPQHF	TGTGCCAGTAGCTCGGAGCCTTATAGCAATCAGCCCCAGCATTTT
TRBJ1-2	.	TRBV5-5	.	CASSSLGIIDGYTF	TGTGCCAGCAGCTCGCTCGGGATTATAGATGGCTACACCTTC
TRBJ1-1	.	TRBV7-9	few	CASSLQTAEAFF	TGTGCCAGCAGCCTACAGACGGCTGAAGCTTTCTTT
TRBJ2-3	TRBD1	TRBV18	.	CASSPRGGPSDTQYF	TGTGCCAGCTCACCACGAGGGGGCCCCTCAGATACGCAGTATTTT
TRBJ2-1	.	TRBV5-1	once	CASSLWVESYNEQFF	TGCGCCAGCAGCTTGTGGGTCGAATCCTACAATGAGCAGTTCTTC
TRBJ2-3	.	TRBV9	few	CASSVSGIGAGRGRTDTQYF	TGTGCCAGCAGCGTCTCCGGAATCGGGGCCGGGCGGGGCCGCACAGATACGCAGTATTTT
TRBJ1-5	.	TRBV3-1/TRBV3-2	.	CASSHLGGNQPQHF	TGTGCCAGCAGCCATTTAGGGGGCAATCAGCCCCAGCATTTT
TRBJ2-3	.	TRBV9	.	CASSVTSVDTQYF	TGTGCCAGCAGCGTAACTAGTGTGGATACGCAGTATTTT
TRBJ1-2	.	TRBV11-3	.	CASSLRSGQSSYGYTF	TGTGCCAGCAGCCTCAGATCGGGGCAGTCAAGCTATGGCTACACCTTC
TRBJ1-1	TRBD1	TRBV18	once	CASSPFSGRQGTEAFF	TGTGCCAGCTCACCGTTTTCGGGCAGACAGGGCACTGAAGCTTTCTTT
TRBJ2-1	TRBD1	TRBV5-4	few	CASSRDRGVGEQFF	TGTGCCAGCAGCCGGGACAGGGGGGTGGGTGAGCAGTTCTTC
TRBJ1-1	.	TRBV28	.	CASSLRDTQEAFF	TGTGCCAGCAGTCTCCGGGACACCCAAGAAGCTTTCTTT
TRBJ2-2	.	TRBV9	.	CASSVGGGPVGELFF	TGTGCCAGCAGCGTTGGTGGGGGGCCGGTCGGGGAGCTGTTTTTT
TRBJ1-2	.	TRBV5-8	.	CASSLVGSSNYGYTF	TGTGCCAGCAGCTTGGTAGGCAGCTCTAACTATGGCTACACCTTC
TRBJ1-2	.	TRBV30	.	CAWSKDYGYTF	TGTGCCTGGAGTAAGGATTATGGCTACACCTTC
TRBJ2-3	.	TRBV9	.	CASSRGGFSTDTQYF	TGTGCCAGCTCACGTGGGGGCTTTAGCACAGATACGCAGTATTTT
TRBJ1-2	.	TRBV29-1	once	CSVILGTSYGYTF	TGCAGCGTCATCCTGGGAACCAGCTATGGCTACACCTTC
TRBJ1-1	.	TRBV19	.	CATSYLWGTRTEAFF	TGTGCCACCTCGTACCTCTGGGGGACGCGCACTGAAGCTTTCTTT
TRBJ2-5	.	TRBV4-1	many	CASSRPTDQETQYF	TGCGCCAGCAGCCGCCCGACAGACCAAGAGACCCAGTACTTC
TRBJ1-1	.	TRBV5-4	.	CASSLLSTEAFF	TGTGCCAGCAGCTTGCTGAGTACTGAAGCTTTCTTT
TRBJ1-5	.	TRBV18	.	CASSLERARNGQPQHF	TGTGCCAGCTCACTGGAGAGGGCCAGGAACGGACAGCCCCAGCATTTT
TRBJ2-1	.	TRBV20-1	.	CSARRGIEQFF	TGCAGTGCTAGAAGAGGGATTGAGCAGTTCTTC
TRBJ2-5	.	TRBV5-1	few	CASSLGSSKYQETQYF	TGCGCCAGCAGCTTGGGGTCTAGTAAGTACCAAGAGACCCAGTACTTC
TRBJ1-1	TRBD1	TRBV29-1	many	CSALTGFGTEAFF	TGCAGCGCCCTGACAGGGTTTGGGACTGAAGCTTTCTTT
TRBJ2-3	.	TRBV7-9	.	CASSLADTQYF	TGTGCCAGCAGCTTGGCGGATACGCAGTATTTT
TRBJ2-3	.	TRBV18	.	CASSPRSPDTQYF	TGTGCCAGCTCACCACGCAGTCCAGATACGCAGTATTTT
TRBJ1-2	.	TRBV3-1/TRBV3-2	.	CASSQDRAVLSGYTF	TGTGCCAGCAGCCAAGATCGGGCGGTCTTGAGTGGCTACACCTTC
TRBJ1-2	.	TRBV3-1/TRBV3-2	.	CASSPIRPGLYGYTF	TGTGCCAGCAGCCCCATACGTCCAGGGCTCTATGGCTACACCTTC
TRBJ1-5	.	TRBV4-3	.	CASSLRFQANQPQHF	TGCGCCAGCAGCCTAAGGTTCCAAGCAAATCAGCCCCAGCATTTT
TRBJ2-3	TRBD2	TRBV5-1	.	CASSSRPGLAGVTDTQYF	TGCGCCAGCAGCTCCCGTCCGGGACTAGCGGGGGTCACAGATACGCAGTATTTT
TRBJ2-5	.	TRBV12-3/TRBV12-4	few	CASSVVGPSYF	TGTGCCAGCAGTGTAGTGGGACCCTCCTACTTC
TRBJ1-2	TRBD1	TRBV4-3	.	CASSPRGQVYGYTF	TGCGCCAGCAGCCCCCGCGGACAGGTTTATGGCTACACCTTC
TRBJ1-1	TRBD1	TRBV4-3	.	CASSRDRTNTEAFF	TGCGCCAGCAGCCGGGACAGAACGAACACTGAAGCTTTCTTT
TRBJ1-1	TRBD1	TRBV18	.	CASSRTGWTEAFF	TGTGCCAGCTCCCGGACAGGGTGGACTGAAGCTTTCTTT
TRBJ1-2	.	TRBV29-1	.	CSVDDEGYGYTF	TGCAGCGTTGATGATGAGGGCTATGGCTACACCTTC
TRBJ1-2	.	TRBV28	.	CASRNTGFDGYGYTF	TGTGCCAGCAGGAACACAGGGTTCGATGGCTATGGCTACACCTTC
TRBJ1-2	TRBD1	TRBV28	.	CASSLFVRGLNYGYTF	TGTGCCAGCAGTTTATTCGTCAGGGGGCTTAACTATGGCTACACCTTC
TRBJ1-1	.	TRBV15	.	CATSRGLRMNTEAFF	TGTGCCACCAGCAGAGGACTGCGGATGAACACTGAAGCTTTCTTT
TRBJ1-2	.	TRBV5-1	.	CASSIPGGKFGYTF	TGCGCCAGCTCGATACCGGGGGGTAAATTTGGCTACACCTTC
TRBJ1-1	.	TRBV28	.	CASSSSPLQNTEAFF	TGTGCCAGCAGTTCGTCTCCGCTCCAGAACACTGAAGCTTTCTTT
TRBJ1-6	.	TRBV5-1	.	CASSLEQPSSPLHF	TGCGCCAGCAGCTTGGAACAGCCCTCTTCGCCCCTCCACTTT
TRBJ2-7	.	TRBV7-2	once	CASSELFGKKSYEQYF	TGTGCCAGCAGCGAGTTGTTTGGGAAGAAATCCTACGAGCAGTACTTC
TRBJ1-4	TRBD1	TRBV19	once	CASRRDRGREKLFF	TGTGCCAGTAGGAGGGACAGGGGGCGTGAAAAACTGTTTTTT